The next 10 T cell receptor beta chains were all read from a single sample in a study of shared clonotypes between healthy human individuals. Clones were sequenced by immunoSEQ multiplex PCR, and TCRdb holds only the in-frame ones, with some missing. The table has about 490,000 clones, 81% seen once. Sequencing used PBMCs. Receptors originate from a woman aged 40 to 55 in good health. Some clones in this sample may be carry-over from other donors' samples.

V usage is TRBV5-1 and J usage is TRBJ1-5, with D uncertain. The CDR3 runs to 15 residues. Trimming stripped 6 bases from V and 1 base from J, with 14 bases between. CDR1 is SGHRS, CDR2 YFSETQ, per germline. The DNA of the CDR3 is TGCGCCAGCAAGTTCGGGCCGGAAAGCAATCAGCCCCAGCATTTT. This sequence encodes CASKFGPESNQPQHF.

The CDR3 bases are TGCGCCAGCAACCCCGGGAACACTGAAGCTTTCTTT. Translating gives CASNPGNTEAFF. The chain carries TRBV10-2 and TRBJ1-1; D is ambiguous. The V end was cut by 7 bases, the J end by 1 base, with 7 bases between. The length of the CDR3 is 12 residues. The germline V gene has CDR1 WSHSY and CDR2 SAAADI.

As to this clone: A read error is likely here: a far larger clone is one base away. This chain connects TRBV11-2 to TRBJ1-2; no clear D gene. Germline CDR1 reads SGHAT; CDR2 reads FQNNGV. CDR3 length: 10 residues. In DNA, the CDR3 is TGTGCCAGCAGGGCCTATGGCCACACCTTC. Its protein product is CASRAYGHTF. Variable domain in full (rest from reference TRBV11-2 and TRBJ1-2): EAGVAQSPRYKIIEKRQSVAFWCNPISGHATLYWYQQILGQGPKLLIQFQNNGVVDDSQLPKDRFSAERLKGVDSTLKIQPAKLEDSAVYLCASRAYGHTFGSGTRLTVV.

The V gene is TRBV6-1, the J gene TRBJ1-1, with no clear D. The CDR3 totals 13 residues. Looked up from germline, CDR1 is MNHNS and CDR2 is SASEGT. V lost 5 bases and J lost 5, with 12 bases in between. The chain's CDR3 is CASSPHGETEAFF. CDR3 bases: TGTGCCAGCAGTCCCCACGGGGAGACTGAAGCTTTCTTT.

The chain recombines TRBV28 with TRBJ1-1; D is ambiguous. Germline CDR1 MDHEN, CDR2 SYDVKM. Trimming removed 2 bases at V and 0 bases at J, with 10 bases between. The CDR3 extends over 15 amino acids. CDR3 DNA sequence: TGTGCCAGCAGTTTACGGGGAGGTTTGAACACTGAAGCTTTCTTT. Translated: CASSLRGGLNTEAFF.

The rearrangement links TRBV9 to TRBJ1-1, with 8 bases that match TRBD1. Germline V lookup: CDR1 SGDLS, CDR2 YYNGEE. The length of the CDR3 is 14 residues. V shed 4 bases and J 4 bases; nucleotides not matched to a gene: 6. The CDR3 sequence is CASSLQGAGTEAFF. The CDR3 nucleotides are TGTGCCAGCAGCCTTCAGGGGGCGGGCACTGAAGCTTTCTTT.

This chain joins TRBV10-3 and TRBJ2-3; D uncertain. The CDR3 length is 16 residues. Germline CDR1 and CDR2: ENHRY and SYGVKD. The germline V and J ends were trimmed by 4 bases and 4 bases, with 18 bases remaining between them. For the CDR3, the DNA is TGTGCCATCAGTGGACAATCCCAGGATGGGGCAGATACGCAGTATTTT. Protein: CAISGQSQDGADTQYF.

V and J are TRBV28 and TRBJ2-2; D perhaps matches TRBD1 (6 bases). The V and J ends lost 6 bases and 1 base respectively, with 9 bases between them. Germline V lookup: CDR1 MDHEN, CDR2 SYDVKM. This CDR3 has 14 amino acids. CDR3 sequence: CASSTTGNTGELFF. The CDR3 coding sequence is TGTGCCAGCAGCACGACAGGGAACACCGGGGAGCTGTTTTTT.

Of note for this clone: A read error is likely here: a far larger clone is one base away. Distinct nucleotide sequences in the sample also encode this CDR3. The J gene is TRBJ1-2, the V gene TRBV30; no clear D. The V end was cut by 4 bases, the J end by 5 bases, with 11 bases between. Germline V gene lookup returns CDR1 GTSNPN and CDR2 SVGIG (reference sequence). This CDR3 comprises 12 residues. CDR3 loop: CAWNPGDYGYTF. CDR3 coding DNA: TGTGCCTGGAACCCGGGCGATTATGGCTACACCTTC.

The gene calls are TRBV11-3 and TRBJ2-1, with D hard to call. Trimming removed 1 base from V and 7 bases from J, with 8 bases in between. This CDR3 spans 13 amino acids. Germline V gives CDR1 SGHNT, CDR2 YENEEA. The CDR3 protein is CASSLVSANEQFF. The CDR3 DNA reads TGTGCCAGCAGCTTAGTCTCCGCAAATGAGCAGTTCTTC. Full variable domain (remainder filled in from reference TRBV11-3 and TRBJ2-1): EAGVVQSPRYKIIEKKQPVAFWCNPISGHNTLYWYLQNLGQGPELLIRYENEEAVDDSQLPKDRFSAERLKGVDSTLKIQPAELGDSAVYLCASSLVSANEQFFGPGTRLTVL.